A single T cell receptor beta chain is shown here with its context. Its antigen is not identified. The data originate from a study of T-cell reconstitution after alpha-beta-depleted transplantation in children. Study outcomes and limitations: T-cell counts and diversity at one year post-transplant came mainly from newly produced T cells.

This CDR3 is built from 14 residues. V lost 6 bases and J lost 7; bases outside the gene matches: 6. CDR1 and CDR2 (germline): MNHEY, SVGAGI. During its preparation, the TCRbeta library received unique molecular identifiers. MiXCR was run by TCRdb on the PCR reads, yielding one entry per CDR3 protein. The sample holds roughly 160,000 distinct CDR3 sequences, around 10% seen once. The receptor's source is a boy aged 2 to 10 with acute myeloid leukemia, due to receive a stem cell transplant. This material consisted of PBMCs, taken before TCRalphabeta/CD19-depleted stem cell transplant. The rearrangement links TRBV6-5 to TRBJ2-2, with 9 nucleotides matching TRBD1. CDR3 amino acids: CASRNRGLDGELFF. CDR3 bases: TGTGCCAGCAGGAACAGGGGGCTGGACGGGGAGCTGTTTTTT.